These 19 T cell receptor beta chains originate from one sample sequenced in a study of radiotherapy plus CTLA-4 blockade in lung cancer. Sequencing used immunoSEQ multiplex PCR; TCRdb keeps in-frame clones, though not all of them. The table shows 110,000 or so clones, with approximately 84% occurring only once. This material consisted of peripheral blood, taken from a patient treated with radiotherapy plus ipilimumab. The receptors stem from a human donor with non-small cell lung cancer who had a partial response to radiotherapy plus ipilimumab.

Concerning this clone: The sample holds other DNA sequences that translate to the same CDR3. The J gene is TRBJ1-1, the V gene TRBV28; 7 bases agree with TRBD1. The CDR3 runs to 13 residues. The junction had 3 bases not matched to a gene; V was cut back by 3 bases and J by 5 bases. The V gene's germline CDR1 is MDHEN and CDR2 SYDVKM. The DNA of the CDR3 is TGTGCCAGCAGTTTTTCCAGGGGGACTGAAGCTTTCTTT. This translates into CASSFSRGTEAFF.

The CDR3, as DNA: TGTGCCACCAGGGGGGCGGGGGGGTTTGCCTACGAGCAGTACGTC. Its translation: CATRGAGGFAYEQYV. The rearrangement joins TRBV27 to TRBJ2-7, with 9 bases that match TRBD2. The germline gives CDR1 MNHEY, CDR2 SMNVEV (reference sequence). The CDR3 runs to 15 residues. V trimming: 10 bases; J trimming: 2 bases; junction bases outside the gene matches: 12.

The chain uses TRBV10-3 and TRBJ1-2; TRBD1 matches at 7 bases. This CDR3 has 16 amino acids. The junction had 10 bases not matched to a gene; V was cut back by 0 bases and J by 6 bases. Looked up from germline, CDR1 is ENHRY and CDR2 is SYGVKD. The CDR3 DNA reads as TGTGCCATCAGTGAGTCTGTTGTAGGACAGGCTGATGGCTACACCTTC. The encoded protein is CAISESVVGQADGYTF.

V is TRBV6-1 and J is TRBJ1-2, with D tentatively TRBD1 (6 bases). This CDR3 has 14 residues. The germline V gene encodes CDR1 MNHNS and CDR2 SASEGT. The germline V and J ends were trimmed by 4 bases and 6 bases, with 15 bases remaining between them. CDR3 sequence reads: CASSVEDRPNGYTF. In nucleotides, the CDR3 is TGTGCCAGCAGTGTCGAAGACAGGCCCAATGGCTACACCTTC.

The chain carries TRBV5-1 and TRBJ1-2; 7 bases fit TRBD1. J lost 4 bases, V lost 3 bases, and 3 bases had no gene match. Germline CDR1 is SGHRS and CDR2 is YFSETQ. CDR3 length equals 13 residues. The CDR3 coding sequence is TGCGCCAGCAGCTCGACAGGGCGCTATGGCTACACCTTC. Residues: CASSSTGRYGYTF.

This chain links TRBV30 with TRBJ2-4; 9 nucleotides line up with TRBD2. This CDR3 contains 18 residues. The germline V gene has CDR1 GTSNPN and CDR2 SVGIG (reference sequence). The ends lost 0 bases at V and 5 bases at J; junction bases unmatched: 14. CDR3 amino acids: CAWSVRGTIRLAENIQYF. Written as DNA, the CDR3 is TGTGCCTGGAGTGTACGAGGGACAATCCGACTAGCGGAAAACATTCAGTACTTC.

The chain joins TRBV28 to TRBJ1-2; D uncertain. V lost 9 bases and J 4 bases, leaving 9 bases between the germline ends. Germline V CDR1 and CDR2: MDHEN, SYDVKM. The CDR3 has 11 residues. The CDR3 region has the DNA TGTGCCAGTACCAGCGGCTATGGCTACACCTTC. Encoded protein: CASTSGYGYTF.

V is TRBV18 and J is TRBJ2-2, with 8 positions matching TRBD1. CDR3 length: 14 amino acids. V was pared by 4 bases and J by 6 bases, with 4 bases of the junction left unmatched. Germline CDR1 is KGHSH and CDR2 is LQKENI. The CDR3 DNA reads as TGTGCCAGCTCACGTGACAGGGGTGCCGGGGAGCTGTTTTTT. This gives the protein CASSRDRGAGELFF.

This rearrangement joins TRBV28 to TRBJ1-3; the D gene is possibly TRBD1 (6 bases). The germline V and J ends were trimmed by 9 bases and 1 base, with 7 bases remaining between them. CDR3 length: 12 amino acids. Germline CDR1 MDHEN, CDR2 SYDVKM. The CDR3 region has the DNA TGTGCCAGTACAGGGTCTGGAAACACCATATATTTT. Its protein product is CASTGSGNTIYF.

This clone was counted only a few times. The V and J genes are TRBV11-2 and TRBJ2-3; 9 positions agree with TRBD1. Trimming at V came to 5 bases and at J to 4 bases, leaving 7 bases not matched to a gene. Germline V gene lookup returns CDR1 SGHAT and CDR2 FQNNGV. There are 15 residues in the CDR3. The CDR3 loop reads CASSVQGASSDTQYF. The CDR3 region has the DNA TGTGCCAGCAGCGTACAGGGGGCTTCCTCAGATACGCAGTATTTT.

This rearrangement joins TRBV6-1 to TRBJ1-4, with D perhaps TRBD1 (6 bases). Trimming took off 6 bases at V and 8 bases at J, with 19 bases between the two ends. The CDR3 length is 15 residues. CDR1 is MNHNS and CDR2 is SASEGT in the germline V gene. The CDR3 coding sequence is TGTGCCAGCAGGGCACAGGGAACGGCTCGGGAAAAACTGTTTTTT. The encoded protein is CASRAQGTAREKLFF.

The chain couples TRBV30 to TRBJ2-2; no clear D gene. V was clipped by 4 bases and J by 0 bases, with 15 bases between them. The length of the CDR3 is 16 residues. From germline, CDR1 is GTSNPN and CDR2 SVGIG (reference sequence). The CDR3 coding sequence is TGTGCCTGGAATCCCTCGCTGACTGCGAACACCGGGGAGCTGTTTTTT. Translating it yields CAWNPSLTANTGELFF. The entire variable domain, with the rest obtained from reference TRBV30 and TRBJ2-2, is as follows: SQTIHQWPATLVQPVGSPLSLECTVEGTSNPNLYWYRQAAGRGLQLLFYSVGIGQISSEVPQNLSASRPQDRQFILSSKKLLLSDSGFYLCAWNPSLTANTGELFFGEGSRLTVL.

The genes are TRBV5-4 and TRBJ2-3; D is uncertain. Trimming removed 0 bases from V and 14 bases from J, with 13 bases in between. Germline V CDR1 and CDR2: SGHNT, YYREEE (reference sequence). The CDR3 contains 12 residues. This CDR3 reads CASSLDGFSGYF. The CDR3 coding sequence is TGTGCCAGCAGCTTGGACGGGTTTTCCGGGTATTTT. Variable domain in full (rest from reference TRBV5-4 and TRBJ2-3): ETGVTQSPTHLIKTRGQQVTLRCSSQSGHNTVSWYQQALGQGPQFIFQYYREEENGRGNFPPRFSGLQFPNYSSELNVNALELDDSALYLCASSLDGFSGYFGPGTRLTVL.

The chain combines TRBV28 with TRBJ1-1; 7 bases line up with TRBD1. This CDR3 spans 18 amino acids. Germline V CDR1 and CDR2: MDHEN, SYDVKM. V gave up 6 bases and J gave up 1 base; unmatched junction bases: 17. The CDR3: CASRKSVVRGTANTEAFF. CDR3 DNA sequence: TGTGCCAGCAGGAAATCGGTGGTCAGGGGGACCGCGAACACTGAAGCTTTCTTT.

V and J are TRBV9 and TRBJ2-1, with TRBD1 matching 9 bases. J gave up 8 bases and V 2 bases, and 14 bases lay outside the gene matches. This CDR3 contains 17 residues. Germline-derived CDR1 and CDR2 are SGDLS and YYNGEE. DNA of the CDR3: TGTGCCAGCAGCGTTTCTCCCCCCGGACAGGGGAAGGATGAGCAGTTCTTC. Its translation: CASSVSPPGQGKDEQFF.

The CDR3 here is CASSGGTYNEQFF. The DNA for the CDR3 is TGTGCCAGCAGCGGCGGGACCTACAATGAGCAGTTCTTC. V and J are TRBV7-9 and TRBJ2-1, with D possibly TRBD2 on 6 matching bases. V shed 5 bases and J shed 2 bases, with 7 bases lying between them. Germline values: CDR1 SEHNR, CDR2 FQNEAQ (reference sequence). This CDR3 comprises 13 residues.

In nucleotides, the CDR3 is TGTGCCAGTAGAAAGGACAGGGTTGCCGAAAAACTGTTTTTT. Protein: CASRKDRVAEKLFF. The chain combines TRBV19 with TRBJ1-4, with TRBD1 matching 8 bases. This CDR3 is 14 amino acids long. After removal of 6 bases from V and 8 bases from J, the junction contained 8 bases not matched to a gene. The germline CDR1 and CDR2 sequences are LNHDA and SQIVND (reference sequence).

A single count supports this clone. V gene TRBV15 combines with J gene TRBJ2-5, with a weak D call TRBD2 (6 bases). Germline CDR1 reads LNHNV; CDR2 reads YYDKDF (reference sequence). This CDR3 comprises 13 residues. V was shortened by 5 bases and J by 1 base, with 8 bases between the two germline ends. CDR3 amino acids: CATSSGGQETQYF. The CDR3, as DNA: TGTGCCACCAGCTCCGGGGGCCAAGAGACCCAGTACTTC.

The rearrangement uses TRBV11-1 and TRBJ1-3; possibly TRBD1 for D (6 bases). Germline V lookup: CDR1 SGHAT, CDR2 FQDESV (reference sequence). The CDR3 has 16 amino acids. The V and J ends lost 4 bases and 1 base respectively, with 14 bases between them. In nucleotides, the CDR3 is TGTGCCAGCAGCTCTCAACAGGGTAATTCTGGAAACACCATATATTTT. It codes for CASSSQQGNSGNTIYF.